The 23 T cell receptor beta chains listed next were all sequenced from one sample in a study of T cells in Graves' hyperthyroidism and ophthalmopathy. TCR beta CDR3 regions were amplified from RNA. RT-PCR in the first round (using the HTBI primer set) targeted the TCR CDR3. TCRdb called the multiplex PCR reads again in MiXCR, with one record for every CDR3 protein. The sample includes about 500,000 distinct CDR3 sequences, approximately 16% of them seen just once. The sample comprised blood. The receptors shown here come from a woman under 30 with Graves' hyperthyroidism.

This clonotype was seen more than once but under ten times. The chain links TRBV7-2 to TRBJ2-1; 9 nucleotides align to TRBD1. The V segment lost 5 bases and the J segment 4 bases; nucleotides outside the gene matches: 6. In germline, CDR1 is SGHTA, CDR2 FQGNSA. The CDR3 covers 15 residues. The CDR3 protein is CASSTDRGGYNEQFF. The CDR3 region has the DNA TGTGCCAGCAGCACGGACAGGGGTGGGTACAATGAGCAGTTCTTC.

A few counts support this clonotype. The V and J genes are TRBV7-3 and TRBJ2-2; 8 bases map to TRBD2. Germline V gene data show CDR1 as SGHTA and CDR2 as FQGTGA. The V gene end was trimmed by 2 bases and the J gene end by 3 bases; junction bases not matched to a gene: 11. The CDR3 runs to 18 residues. The CDR3: CASSLAFLGLDHTGELFF. Here the CDR3 DNA reads TGTGCCAGCAGCTTAGCATTCCTGGGACTAGACCACACCGGGGAGCTGTTTTTT.

The table lists this clonotype with a few counts. CDR3 in amino acids: CAISESEGADAFF. CDR3 DNA sequence: TGTGCCATCAGTGAGTCGGAGGGGGCGGACGCTTTCTTT. This sequence joins TRBV10-3 and TRBJ1-1; 7 nucleotides align to TRBD1. Per the germline V gene, CDR1 is ENHRY and CDR2 is SYGVKD. The CDR3 runs to 13 residues. After removal of 0 bases from V and 11 bases from J, the junction contained 6 bases not matched to a gene.

This clonotype was seen only a few times. The chain combines TRBV10-3 with TRBJ2-4; 11 bases fit TRBD1. With V trimmed by 6 bases and J by 5 bases, 12 bases remained unmatched. This CDR3 is 17 amino acids long. CDR1 and CDR2 from the germline V gene are ENHRY and SYGVKD. Here the CDR3 DNA reads TGTGCCATCAGCGCACAAGCCGGGACAGGGGGTCAAAACATTCAGTACTTC. Protein sequence: CAISAQAGTGGQNIQYF.

This clonotype was found many times. The rearrangement uses TRBV28 and TRBJ1-1; TRBD1 might be the D (6 bases). V lost 4 bases to trimming and J lost 5 bases, with 14 bases between them. This CDR3 comprises 14 residues. Germline loops: CDR1 MDHEN, CDR2 SYDVKM. CDR3 region: CASSSTGRRTEAFF. The CDR3 DNA sequence: TGTGCCAGCAGTTCTACAGGGAGGAGAACTGAAGCTTTCTTT.

This clonotype was seen at least ten times. The chain couples TRBV15 to TRBJ2-6; TRBD1 agrees at 7 bases. Germline loops: CDR1 LNHNV, CDR2 YYDKDF (reference sequence). The CDR3 contains 18 residues. With V trimmed by 6 bases and J by 0 bases, 11 bases remained unmatched. CDR3 bases: TGTGCCACCAGGGAGACAGGGAGAGTTAGCTCTGGGGCCAACGTCCTGACTTTC. Translation: CATRETGRVSSGANVLTF.

The rearrangement uses TRBV20-1 and TRBJ2-5, with 11 bases matching TRBD1. Per the germline V gene, CDR1 is DFQATT and CDR2 is SNEGSKA (reference sequence). The CDR3 contains 13 residues. V shed 5 bases, J shed 4 bases, and the junction held 3 bases outside the gene matches. The CDR3 region is CSAGQGALETQYF. The CDR3 nucleotides are TGCAGTGCTGGACAGGGGGCGCTAGAGACCCAGTACTTC.

This clonotype was recorded at least ten times. The J gene is TRBJ2-3, the V gene TRBV20-1, with 9 nucleotides matching TRBD2. CDR1 and CDR2 (germline): DFQATT, SNEGSKA (reference sequence). CDR3 length: 16 residues. V gave up 6 bases and J gave up 2 bases; unmatched junction bases: 12. The CDR3 reads CSADDLASGNTDTQYF. The DNA of the CDR3 is TGCAGTGCCGACGACTTGGCTAGCGGGAACACAGATACGCAGTATTTT.

V and J are TRBV9 and TRBJ2-2, with 7 bases lining up with TRBD2. The CDR3 loop spans 16 amino acids. Trimming cost V 5 bases and J 1 base; bases outside gene matches: 8. The germline gives CDR1 SGDLS, CDR2 YYNGEE. The CDR3 spells CASSGGGRGNTGELFF. CDR3 sequence (DNA): TGTGCCAGCAGTGGGGGAGGGAGGGGGAACACCGGGGAGCTGTTTTTT.

This clonotype was seen a handful of times. CDR3: CASSKYSGRAFEQFF. The CDR3, as DNA: TGTGCCAGCAGTAAATATAGCGGGAGGGCTTTTGAGCAGTTCTTC. The chain is built from TRBV27 and TRBJ2-1; 11 bases agree with TRBD2. Per the germline V gene, CDR1 is MNHEY and CDR2 is SMNVEV (reference sequence). The CDR3 runs to 15 residues. The V gene end was trimmed by 5 bases and the J gene end by 9 bases; junction bases not matched to a gene: 9.

The rearrangement links TRBV13 to TRBJ1-5, with D hard to call. The CDR3 sequence is 12 residues long. V was shortened by 3 bases and J by 7 bases, with 7 bases between the two germline ends. Germline CDR1 reads PRHDT; CDR2 reads FYEKMQ (reference sequence). The CDR3 sequence: CASSFFGQPQHF. In nucleotides, the CDR3 is TGTGCCAGCAGCTTTTTTGGGCAGCCCCAGCATTTT.

This chain uses TRBV5-8 with TRBJ2-7; D unresolved. V lost 3 bases and J lost 6, with 16 bases in between. The CDR3 loop spans 14 amino acids. Germline values: CDR1 SGHTS, CDR2 YDEGEE. The CDR3 loop is CASSSSLEFGEQYF. In DNA, the CDR3 is TGTGCCAGCAGCTCCTCTCTTGAGTTTGGCGAGCAGTACTTC. Full variable domain (rest looked up from reference TRBV5-8 and TRBJ2-7): EAGVTQSPTHLIKTRGQQATLRCSPISGHTSVYWYQQALGLGLQFLLWYDEGEERNRGNFPPRFSGRQFPNYSSELNVNALELEDSALYLCASSSSLEFGEQYFGPGTRLTVT.

This clonotype was found many times. The CDR3 sequence is CASSWGRNTEAFF. The DNA for the CDR3 is TGTGCCAGCAGTTGGGGAAGGAACACTGAAGCTTTCTTT. The V gene is TRBV6-1, the J gene TRBJ1-1; D is uncertain. Germline V CDR1 and CDR2: MNHNS, SASEGT. Trimming stripped 5 bases from V and 1 base from J, with 8 bases between. The length of the CDR3 is 13 residues.

This clonotype was found a few times. Sequence at one end of the junction differs from germline and may be a read error. The chain employs TRBV19 and TRBJ2-1; D is undetermined. The germline V gene encodes CDR1 LNHDA and CDR2 SQIVND (reference sequence). The CDR3 spans 13 residues. This CDR3 is CASSSSSYNEQLF. Written as DNA, the CDR3 is TGTGCCAGTAGTAGCAGCTCCTACAATGAGCAGCTCTTC.

This clonotype was recorded at least ten times. The V gene is TRBV2, the J gene TRBJ2-7; 8 positions agree with TRBD1. The CDR3 consists of 13 residues. From germline, CDR1 is SNHLY and CDR2 FYNNEI. J was trimmed by 4 bases and V by 6 bases; bases with no gene match: 5. The CDR3 DNA reads TGTGCCAGCAGGGACAGGGTGTTATACGAGCAGTACTTC. It translates to CASRDRVLYEQYF.

Only a few counts were recorded for this clonotype. V usage is TRBV20-1 and J usage is TRBJ2-7; TRBD1 agrees at 8 bases. Germline V lookup: CDR1 DFQATT, CDR2 SNEGSKA (reference sequence). The V gene end was trimmed by 5 bases and the J gene end by 4 bases; junction bases not matched to a gene: 7. This CDR3 is built from 13 residues. The CDR3 protein is CSAPTQGVYEQYF. CDR3 DNA sequence: TGCAGTGCTCCGACACAGGGGGTTTACGAGCAGTACTTC.

The rearrangement uses TRBV24-1 and TRBJ2-5; D unclear. The germline V gene has CDR1 KGHDR and CDR2 SFDVKD. Trimming pared 4 bases from V and 0 bases from J, leaving 8 bases between. This CDR3 comprises 14 residues. CDR3 residues: CATSDPLYQETQYF. The CDR3 DNA reads as TGTGCCACCAGTGACCCACTGTACCAAGAGACCCAGTACTTC.

In its sample, this clonotype was seen many times. The chain recombines TRBV20-1 with TRBJ1-1; D remains unclear. This CDR3 is 9 amino acids long. Germline V lookup: CDR1 DFQATT, CDR2 SNEGSKA (reference sequence). V lost 5 bases and J lost 8, with 6 bases in between. The CDR3 here is CSAGEEAFF. The DNA for the CDR3 is TGCAGTGCTGGTGAGGAAGCTTTCTTT.

This clonotype occurred many times. The chain has TRBV29-1 and TRBJ2-3; D is possibly TRBD1 (6 bases). Per the germline V gene, CDR1 is SQVTM and CDR2 is ANQGSEA. V lost 7 bases to trimming and J lost 1 base, with 18 bases between them. CDR3 length: 15 residues. CDR3: CSGSTGQRRTDTQYF. The DNA of the CDR3 is TGCAGCGGTTCAACAGGACAGCGTCGCACAGATACGCAGTATTTT.

This chain uses TRBV11-2 with TRBJ2-7, with 9 bases identical to TRBD2. Germline CDR1 SGHAT, CDR2 FQNNGV. The CDR3 is made up of 15 amino acids. The V segment lost 3 bases and the J segment 3 bases; nucleotides outside the gene matches: 6. The CDR3 loop reads CASSLASSGNYEQYF. DNA for the CDR3: TGTGCCAGCAGCTTGGCTTCTAGCGGGAACTACGAGCAGTACTTC.

This chain connects TRBV19 to TRBJ1-5; D remains ambiguous. Trimming removed 7 bases from V and 3 bases from J, with 16 bases in between. CDR1 and CDR2 from the germline V gene are LNHDA and SQIVND (reference sequence). The CDR3 length is 15 residues. The CDR3 loop reads CASTPLSTANQPQHF. Written as DNA, the CDR3 is TGTGCCAGTACCCCGTTGAGTACGGCCAATCAGCCCCAGCATTTT.

In its sample, this clonotype was seen many times. The rearrangement joins TRBV2 to TRBJ1-5, with D unclear. CDR1 SNHLY and CDR2 FYNNEI come from the germline V gene. The CDR3 is made up of 12 amino acids. Deletions cut 7 bases from V and 4 bases from J, with 8 bases between. The CDR3 nucleotides read TGTGCCAGCAAGAGCCGTAATCAGCCCCAGCATTTT. It is translated as CASKSRNQPQHF.

This clonotype was detected many times. The chain has TRBV29-1 and TRBJ1-1; no firm D call. V lost 5 bases and J 2 bases, leaving 12 bases between the germline ends. The CDR3 covers 13 residues. Germline CDR1 reads SQVTM; CDR2 reads ANQGSEA. The CDR3 protein is CSVFYIINTEAFF. In DNA, the CDR3 is TGCAGCGTTTTTTATATCATTAACACTGAAGCTTTCTTT.